This T cell receptor (beta chain) stems from a study of OX40 agonist ivuxolimab in advanced cancers. Background on the whole study: Ivuxolimab was a fully human IgG2 agonistic monoclonal antibody targeting the costimulatory receptor OX40 (CD134). Intravenous ivuxolimab was administered to patients every 2 weeks at six dose levels: 0.01, 0.1, 0.3, 1.5, 3 and 10 mg/kg. Of the approximately 50 patients in dose escalation, about 19 had hepatocellular carcinoma, some 15 had melanoma, 9 had renal cell carcinoma and 9 had head and neck cancer. A male proportion of roughly 80% and a mean age of approximately 55 years, ranging from about 23 to 90, were recorded for the dose-escalation cohort. Prior anti-PD-1, anti-PD-L1 or anti-CTLA-4 therapy was permitted, and approximately 41% of dose-escalation patients had received checkpoint inhibitors. Partial responses were achieved by three dose-escalation patients, of whom one had hepatocellular carcinoma and two had cutaneous melanoma. The purpose of peripheral TCRbeta sequencing was to test whether ivuxolimab changed TCR sequence diversity and led to clonal T-cell expansion. The paper describes the monotherapy dose-escalation part (N of about 52 patients) of the phase I trial of ivuxolimab. The full study reports these points: At doses of 0.1 to 3.0 mg/kg, clonal expansion of both CD4+ and CD8+ blood T cells was observed from baseline to week 6. Antigen specificity was not determined for the clonally expanded peripheral T cells. Low levels of normalized T-cell clonal expansion were also seen in some patients who did not respond. In the 0.1-3.0 mg/kg groups, partial responders were among the patients with the lowest normalized peripheral clonal expansion, particularly in CD8+ T cells. After ivuxolimab, more expanded clones were found on average in CD8+ T cells than in CD4+ T cells.

A remark on this clone: It lacks a known antigen. Base qualities are not recorded, but no much larger clone differs from it by a single base.

Genomic DNA was isolated from the sorted cells so that the TCRbeta CDR3 region could be sequenced. The immunoSEQ Assay was used for sequencing of TCRbeta CDR3 regions. Sourced from immuneACCESS, this table was stored by TCRdb with only in-frame sequences that have V and J called. A share of the clones is absent; for the studies checked, an unresolved V gene accounts for under half, and the remainder has no known explanation. Present in this sample are some 55,000 clones, 70% to 80% of which were seen just once. The ten largest make up roughly 4% of the sample. The trial excluded patients who had a history of autoimmune disease or who were on systemic immunosuppression. Peripheral blood for TCR sequencing was drawn from every dose cohort at baseline, at cycle 4 day 1 and at cycle 7 day 1. Samples came from an open-label, multicenter, first-in-human phase I dose-escalation trial of ivuxolimab. Adults with locally advanced or metastatic melanoma, renal cell, hepatocellular, or head and neck squamous cell carcinoma were enrolled in the trial. Before TCR sequencing, CD4+ T cells and CD8+ T cells from peripheral blood were sorted into separate populations.

Spanning cysteine to phenylalanine, the CDR3 consists of 15 amino acids. The DNA shown is the 45-base CDR3, in frame from base 1. For CDR1 and CDR2, the germline V gene lists SQVTM and ANQGSEA. The junction shows trimming of 3 bases on V and 0 bases on J, and the gene matches do not reach 0 bases of it. This TCR derives from an adult with an advanced solid tumor such as melanoma, head and neck, liver or kidney cancer. The rearranged segments are TRBV29-1 and TRBJ2-6; 9 of the junction bases match TRBD1. Source: CD4+ or CD8+ T cells sorted from blood, taken in a trial of the OX40 agonist ivuxolimab. The CDR3 corresponds to CSVETGGSGANVLTF. The DNA sequence is TGCAGCGTTGAGACAGGGGGCTCTGGGGCCAACGTCCTGACTTTC.